These 5 T cell receptor beta chains share one sample of origin, sequenced in a study of blood T cell repertoires in COVID-19. The repertoire was sequenced with immunoSEQ multiplex PCR; TCRdb's copy has only in-frame clones and lacks some. The sample shows roughly 150,000 clones, roughly 80% of them seen only once. Material: peripheral blood. These receptors all come from a woman older than 75 with acute or convalescent COVID-19.

V usage is TRBV19 and J usage is TRBJ1-3; maybe TRBD1 (5 bases). The V and J ends lost 5 bases and 1 base respectively, with 18 bases between them. The CDR3 contains 17 residues. Germline V gene data show CDR1 as LNHDA and CDR2 as SQIVND (reference sequence). CDR3 DNA: TGTGCCAGTAGTCCGCGGACACGTTCGTGGTCTGGAAACACCATATATTTT. It encodes CASSPRTRSWSGNTIYF. The full variable domain, rest sourced from reference TRBV19 and TRBJ1-3, is DGGITQSPKYLFRKEGQNVTLSCEQNLNHDAMYWYRQDPGQGLRLIYYSQIVNDFQKGDIAEGYSVSREKKESFPLTVTSAQKNPTAFYLCASSPRTRSWSGNTIYFGEGSWLTVV.

This clone was recorded a few times. This rearrangement joins TRBV7-9 to TRBJ1-4, with D unclear. CDR3 length equals 15 residues. Trimming removed 4 bases at V and 8 bases at J, with 17 bases between. CDR1 SEHNR and CDR2 FQNEAQ come from the germline V gene (reference sequence). The CDR3 DNA sequence: TGTGCCAGCAGCTCGGAGGGCAGGATGGAGGAAAAACTGTTTTTT. Protein: CASSSEGRMEEKLFF.

The chain uses TRBV5-3 and TRBJ1-2; D is uncertain. TRBV5-3 is placed among ORFs of uncertain function. Trimming took 5 bases from V and 8 from J, leaving 16 bases between them. This CDR3 contains 13 residues. CDR3 sequence: CARRTTRVGGYTF. The CDR3 nucleotides read TGTGCCAGAAGGACCACACGGGTCGGAGGCTACACCTTC.

This clone turned up a few times. This chain links TRBV11-1 with TRBJ2-1; 9 positions agree with TRBD1. V lost 4 bases to trimming and J lost 4 bases; unmatched junction nucleotides: 8. The germline CDR1 and CDR2 sequences are SGHAT and FQDESV (reference sequence). The CDR3 covers 16 residues. For the CDR3, the DNA is TGTGCCAGCAGCTGGTTTAGGGGACAGGGTTACAATGAGCAGTTCTTC. It is translated as CASSWFRGQGYNEQFF.

The chain uses TRBV6-5 and TRBJ2-7; TRBD2 agrees at 7 bases. The CDR3 has 13 residues. CDR1 and CDR2 from the germline V gene are MNHEY and SVGAGI. After removal of 6 bases from V and 2 bases from J, the junction contained 4 bases not matched to a gene. DNA for the CDR3: TGTGCCAGCAGGCTAGCGGAGACCTACGAGCAGTACTTC. It specifies CASRLAETYEQYF.